These 32 T cell receptor beta chains were sequenced from one sample in a study of T-cell reconstitution after alpha-beta-depleted transplantation in children (dated by TCRdb to the mid-2010s). Library generation was performed with PCR. The sequencer was an Illumina HiSeq 2500. Molecular barcoding was employed in the preparation of TCR libraries, with unique molecular identifiers being used to normalize TCRbeta repertoire quantification. TCRdb reran the public reads through fastp at Q25 and MiXCR, keeping productive beta chains. Every distinct CDR3 protein forms one entry, paired with its most common genes and DNA. This sample has approximately 400,000 distinct CDR3 sequences in its table, and under 13% of those were observed once. The ten biggest clones cover roughly 5.5% of the sample. Sequences were derived from PBMCs from the stem cell graft donor, sampled from the stem cell graft. These receptor sequences come from a human donor who donated a stem cell graft to a child with acute myeloid leukemia.

This rearrangement joins TRBV7-2 to TRBJ2-7; D gene unclear. Trimming took off 3 bases at V and 1 base at J, with 10 bases between the two ends. The CDR3 length is 14 residues. Germline CDR1 and CDR2: SGHTA and FQGNSA. The chain's CDR3 is CASSFNLQSYEQYF. CDR3 bases: TGTGCCAGCAGCTTTAATCTACAGTCCTACGAGCAGTACTTC.

This clonotype was counted only a few times. CDR3 nucleotide sequence: TGTGCCACCAGCAGGTCTTACACTGAAGCTTTCTTT. Encoded protein: CATSRSYTEAFF. The chain combines TRBV15 with TRBJ1-1, with no clear D. The germline V gene encodes CDR1 LNHNV and CDR2 YYDKDF (reference sequence). This CDR3 has 12 amino acids. With 3 bases removed from V and 3 bases from J, the gap between germline ends came to 5 bases.

The chain carries TRBV7-9 and TRBJ2-7; no clear D gene. Per the germline V gene, CDR1 is SEHNR and CDR2 is FQNEAQ (reference sequence). Between the trimmed V and J ends, which lost 6 bases and 3 bases, there was a span of 9 bases. The CDR3 runs to 12 residues. Written as DNA, the CDR3 is TGTGCCAGCAGTAGAGCTGTCTACGAGCAGTACTTC. It codes for CASSRAVYEQYF.

The genes are TRBV20-1 and TRBJ2-3; 8 nucleotides line up with TRBD1. V gave up 0 bases and J gave up 5 bases; unmatched junction bases: 4. CDR3 length: 14 residues. The germline V gene has CDR1 DFQATT and CDR2 SNEGSKA (reference sequence). The CDR3 loop reads CSARDRGRVDTQYF. CDR3 coding DNA: TGCAGTGCTAGAGACAGGGGGCGCGTAGATACGCAGTATTTT.

V and J are TRBV5-1 and TRBJ2-6, with 9 bases fitting TRBD1. Looked up from germline, CDR1 is SGHRS and CDR2 is YFSETQ. The CDR3 length is 18 residues. The trim removed 4 bases at V and 0 bases at J, leaving 8 bases unmatched. CDR3 nucleotide sequence: TGCGCCAGCAGCCCCGGGACAGGGCTTAGCTCTGGGGCCAACGTCCTGACTTTC. Its protein product is CASSPGTGLSSGANVLTF.

This clonotype was recorded a few times. V gene TRBV29-1 combines with J gene TRBJ2-7; 7 nucleotides agree with TRBD1. The CDR3 has 14 amino acids. The germline V gene has CDR1 SQVTM and CDR2 ANQGSEA. The ends lost 6 bases at V and 2 bases at J; junction bases unmatched: 10. In DNA, the CDR3 is TGCAGCGTGCGCGCCCCGGGACAGACCTACGAGCAGTACTTC. It encodes CSVRAPGQTYEQYF.

The V call is TRBV20-1, the J call TRBJ1-4; possible D gene TRBD1, 5 bases. Trimming stripped 3 bases from V and 1 base from J, with 9 bases between. From germline, CDR1 is DFQATT and CDR2 SNEGSKA (reference sequence). The CDR3 runs to 14 residues. CDR3 amino acids: CSASQGVTNEKLFF. The CDR3, as DNA: TGCAGTGCTAGTCAAGGGGTAACTAATGAAAAACTGTTTTTT.

The sample holds a few counts of this clonotype. The chain carries TRBV12-3 or TRBV12-4 and TRBJ1-6; D might be TRBD1 (6 bases). The CDR3 totals 14 residues. Trimming removed 2 bases at V and 10 bases at J, with 12 bases between. CDR3 amino acids: CASSLTGSGSPLHF. The CDR3 DNA follows: TGTGCCAGCAGTTTAACAGGGTCCGGGTCACCCCTCCACTTT.

J is TRBJ2-3 and V is TRBV5-1; the D is unclear. CDR3 size: 12 residues. Germline V gene lookup returns CDR1 SGHRS and CDR2 YFSETQ. V lost 4 bases to trimming and J lost 4 bases, with 7 bases between them. DNA for the CDR3: TGCGCCAGCAGCCAGGCATCAGATACGCAGTATTTT. It encodes CASSQASDTQYF. Full variable domain (outside the CDR3, taken from reference TRBV5-1 and TRBJ2-3): KAGVTQTPRYLIKTRGQQVTLSCSPISGHRSVSWYQQTPGQGLQFLFEYFSETQRNKGNFPGRFSGRQFSNSRSEMNVSTLELGDSALYLCASSQASDTQYFGPGTRLTVL.

This clonotype was recorded many times. CDR3 DNA sequence: TGCGCCAGCAGCTACGGGAGGTACGAGCAGTACTTC. Amino acid sequence: CASSYGRYEQYF. The chain is built from TRBV5-1 and TRBJ2-7, with 7 bases that match TRBD2. This CDR3 contains 12 residues. Germline trimming cut 3 bases from V and 4 bases from J; bases unmatched to any gene: 1. Germline V CDR1 and CDR2: SGHRS, YFSETQ.

The gene calls are TRBV7-8 and TRBJ2-7; tentatively, D is TRBD2 (6 bases). The CDR3 length is 15 residues. CDR1 SGHVS and CDR2 FQNEAQ come from the germline V gene. V shed 5 bases and J shed 1 base, with 15 bases lying between them. The CDR3 bases are TGTGCCAGCAGCGGGGGAGGACTCCCTTCCTACGAGCAGTACTTC. Its translation is CASSGGGLPSYEQYF.

The J gene is TRBJ2-1, the V gene TRBV19; D may correspond to TRBD1 or TRBD2 (7 bases each). The CDR3 contains 17 residues. The V gene's germline CDR1 is LNHDA and CDR2 SQIVND (reference sequence). V was pared by 6 bases and J by 6 bases, with 24 bases between. The CDR3 here is CASRPPGGGGFGNEQFF. CDR3 sequence (DNA): TGTGCCAGTAGGCCCCCCGGGGGAGGGGGCTTTGGCAATGAGCAGTTCTTC.

This clonotype has more than one count but fewer than ten. J is TRBJ2-1 and V is TRBV29-1, with D unclear. V lost 2 bases, J lost 0 bases, and 20 bases lay in between. Germline V lookup: CDR1 SQVTM, CDR2 ANQGSEA. The CDR3 covers 18 residues. The DNA of the CDR3 is TGCAGCGTTGAATCGGGTGGGCCCGCGAGCTTCTCCTACAATGAGCAGTTCTTC. Protein: CSVESGGPASFSYNEQFF.

This chain links TRBV11-2 with TRBJ2-7; D possibly corresponds to TRBD2 (5 bases). The CDR3 has 17 residues. Germline-derived CDR1 and CDR2 are SGHAT and FQNNGV. V gave up 1 base and J gave up 4 bases, with 20 bases separating them. The CDR3 DNA follows: TGTGCCAGCAGCTTAGGTCTCGGGCGGGCTGTAGGATACGAGCAGTACTTC. It translates to CASSLGLGRAVGYEQYF.

This clonotype has only a few counts. This chain uses TRBV12-3 or TRBV12-4 with TRBJ2-7; 10 nucleotides match TRBD1. V was pared by 8 bases and J by 5 bases, with 12 bases of the junction left unmatched. CDR3 length: 15 amino acids. In DNA, the CDR3 is TGTGCCAGCGGACTGAGGACAGGGGGTTCCCACGAGCAGTACTTC. It specifies CASGLRTGGSHEQYF.

This chain connects TRBV7-3 to TRBJ1-4, with D perhaps TRBD1 (6 bases). V shed 4 bases and J shed 5 bases, with 11 bases lying between them. Germline V gives CDR1 SGHTA, CDR2 FQGTGA. The CDR3 has 14 amino acids. CDR3 bases: TGTGCCAGCAGCTCGGGACACTTAAATGAAAAACTGTTTTTT. As protein: CASSSGHLNEKLFF.

The chain employs TRBV5-6 and TRBJ2-5, with D perhaps TRBD1 (5 bases). This CDR3 spans 15 amino acids. Trimming shortened V by 0 bases and J by 0 bases, and 9 bases separated the two germline ends. CDR1 is SGHDT and CDR2 is YYEEEE in the germline V gene. The CDR3 DNA follows: TGTGCCAGCAGCTTGGTTCAGGGTAACCAAGAGACCCAGTACTTC. The encoded protein is CASSLVQGNQETQYF.

Many counts were recorded for this clonotype. The chain carries TRBV12-3 or TRBV12-4 and TRBJ2-7, with TRBD1 identical over 10 bases. Trimming took 5 bases from V and 2 from J; bases not matched to a gene: 3. CDR3 length: 14 residues. The DNA of the CDR3 is TGTGCCAGCAGTGTAGGACAGGGGGCCTACGAGCAGTACTTC. Translated, it gives CASSVGQGAYEQYF.

The V call is TRBV7-9, the J call TRBJ1-4; the match to TRBD1 covers 8 bases. The germline V gene has CDR1 SEHNR and CDR2 FQNEAQ (reference sequence). The CDR3 is 15 amino acids. Losses at the gene ends were 5 bases for V and 4 bases for J; bases not matched to a gene: 6. This CDR3 reads CASSPPGQVNEKLFF. The CDR3 DNA reads as TGTGCCAGCAGCCCCCCGGGACAGGTTAATGAAAAACTGTTTTTT.

The rearrangement links TRBV7-2 to TRBJ2-7, with 11 bases matching TRBD2. Germline loops: CDR1 SGHTA, CDR2 FQGNSA. The CDR3 spans 16 residues. V dropped 0 bases and J dropped 5; count of bases not matched to a gene: 6. The CDR3 spells CASSLALLAGAHEQYF. The CDR3 DNA reads TGTGCCAGCAGCTTAGCCTTACTAGCGGGAGCCCACGAGCAGTACTTC.

The V call is TRBV2, the J call TRBJ1-2; maybe TRBD1 (6 bases). In germline, CDR1 is SNHLY, CDR2 FYNNEI. Trimming removed 4 bases at V and 4 bases at J, with 16 bases between. The CDR3 loop spans 15 amino acids. For the CDR3, the DNA is TGTGCCAGCAGTGGGGGCACAGGGAGATTCTATGGCTACACCTTC. It is translated as CASSGGTGRFYGYTF.

This clonotype was observed many times. The chain has TRBV5-1 and TRBJ2-2, with D hard to call. V was trimmed by 4 bases and J by 6 bases, leaving 10 bases between them. The germline gives CDR1 SGHRS, CDR2 YFSETQ. The CDR3 is 13 amino acids. CDR3 sequence (DNA): TGCGCCAGCAGCCAACGAGAGTCCGGGGAGCTGTTTTTT. Its translation: CASSQRESGELFF.

The chain has TRBV9 and TRBJ2-5; D may match TRBD1 or TRBD2 (5 bases each). This CDR3 comprises 14 residues. The germline V gene encodes CDR1 SGDLS and CDR2 YYNGEE. V was cut by 4 bases and J by 4 bases, with 14 bases left in between. The CDR3 sequence: CASSPTGRTETQYF. The DNA of the CDR3 is TGTGCCAGCAGCCCAACGGGACGTACAGAGACCCAGTACTTC.

This clonotype was seen more than once but under ten times. The V call is TRBV18, the J call TRBJ1-1; 7 nucleotides align to TRBD1. The V and J ends lost 3 bases and 5 bases, in that order; junction bases with no gene match: 9. The CDR3 is 15 residues long. Germline V CDR1 and CDR2: KGHSH, LQKENI. CDR3 residues: CASSPNQGVGTEAFF. The CDR3 DNA sequence: TGTGCCAGCTCACCGAACCAGGGGGTGGGTACTGAAGCTTTCTTT.

The chain couples TRBV9 to TRBJ1-2, with 9 bases aligning to TRBD1. The CDR3 contains 16 residues. The trim removed 3 bases at V and 6 bases at J, leaving 12 bases unmatched. Germline V gene lookup returns CDR1 SGDLS and CDR2 YYNGEE. The CDR3, as DNA: TGTGCCAGCAGCGGAAACGACGGGACAGGGTGGCATGGCTACACCTTC. Its protein is CASSGNDGTGWHGYTF.

There are a few counts of this clonotype. V gene TRBV10-3 combines with J gene TRBJ2-2; possibly TRBD1 for D (6 bases). Per germline, CDR1 ENHRY and CDR2 SYGVKD. Trimming took off 4 bases at V and 3 bases at J, with 12 bases between the two ends. CDR3 length: 15 amino acids. In nucleotides, the CDR3 is TGTGCCATCAGTGGGCAGGGGCTCGACACCGGGGAGCTGTTTTTT. It specifies CAISGQGLDTGELFF.

The rearrangement links TRBV6-5 to TRBJ2-2, with TRBD1 matching 8 bases. Germline assignment: CDR1 MNHEY and CDR2 SVGAGI. V lost 4 bases to trimming and J lost 7 bases; unmatched junction nucleotides: 8. This CDR3 has 15 amino acids. The CDR3 loop reads CASSSQGAVGGELFF. The CDR3 DNA is TGTGCCAGCAGTTCTCAGGGGGCGGTCGGCGGGGAGCTGTTTTTT.

This clonotype showed up many times. The V call is TRBV4-1, the J call TRBJ1-5; D is ambiguous. Trimming removed 0 bases at V and 2 bases at J, with 11 bases between. The CDR3 consists of 16 residues. Germline loops: CDR1 MGHRA, CDR2 YSYEKL. CDR3 region: CASSQDPPGGNQPQHF. The CDR3 DNA follows: TGCGCCAGCAGCCAAGATCCCCCCGGGGGCAATCAGCCCCAGCATTTT.

This clonotype was detected only a few times. This sequence joins TRBV20-1 and TRBJ2-3, with 12 bases matching TRBD2. The CDR3 spans 17 residues. Germline V gives CDR1 DFQATT, CDR2 SNEGSKA (reference sequence). Trimming removed 0 bases from V and 5 bases from J; junction bases left unmatched: 9. CDR3 in amino acids: CSARDPRLAGVVDTQYF. CDR3 bases: TGCAGTGCTAGAGATCCCCGACTAGCGGGAGTGGTAGATACGCAGTATTTT.

This clonotype has only a few counts. The V gene is TRBV6-1, the J gene TRBJ2-7; 8 bases agree with TRBD2. The CDR3 is 16 residues long. V lost 5 bases, J lost 3 bases, and 12 bases stayed unmatched. Germline-derived CDR1 and CDR2 are MNHNS and SASEGT. CDR3 protein: CASSPVAGGGVYEQYV. CDR3 bases: TGTGCCAGCAGTCCGGTGGCGGGGGGTGGGGTCTACGAGCAGTACGTC.

V is TRBV4-3 and J is TRBJ1-2; D perhaps matches TRBD1 (6 bases). Per germline, CDR1 LGHNA and CDR2 YSLEER. The CDR3 totals 15 residues. Trimming stripped 3 bases from V and 1 base from J, with 12 bases between. Written as DNA, the CDR3 is TGCGCCAGCAGCCAGGCTGACAGGCGTAACTATGGCTACACCTTC. As protein: CASSQADRRNYGYTF.

The chain combines TRBV5-1 with TRBJ2-3, with 10 nucleotides matching TRBD1. Germline V gene data show CDR1 as SGHRS and CDR2 as YFSETQ. Trimming took 1 base from V and 6 from J; bases not matched to a gene: 5. The CDR3 extends over 15 amino acids. As DNA, the CDR3 is TGCGCCAGCAGCTTGAATGGGGACAGGGGTGATACGCAGTATTTT. It translates to CASSLNGDRGDTQYF.